This T cell receptor (beta chain) was documented in a study of T cells in Graves' hyperthyroidism and ophthalmopathy. The study's findings and limits: Median prediction lead before ophthalmopathy onset was roughly 6 months with the model. Most clonotypes that expanded in the thyroid above 0.001 also showed up in blood. Stable hyperthyroidism was told apart from ophthalmopathy by a model built on 13 V-J features.

In its sample, this clonotype was seen a few times. Its specificity is not known. Template material for amplifying TCR beta CDR3 regions consisted of RNA transcripts. Researchers ran a first-round RT-PCR on the TCR CDR3 using the HTBI primer set. Via MiXCR, TCRdb re-called the multiplex PCR reads, giving one row per CDR3 protein. The table records a few hundred thousand distinct CDR3 sequences, roughly 15% of them present only once. The receptor's source is a woman between 45 and 60 years old with Graves' hyperthyroidism that later progressed to Graves' ophthalmopathy. Sequencing was done on a sample of blood.

CDR3 bases: TGCGCCAGCAGCTCTTACTATGAGCAGTTCTTC. Encoded protein: CASSSYYEQFF. V and J are TRBV5-1 and TRBJ2-1, with D unresolved. This CDR3 contains 11 residues. The V end was cut by 3 bases, the J end by 8 bases, with 6 bases between. Germline values: CDR1 SGHRS, CDR2 YFSETQ. Based on the CDR3 plus reference TRBV5-1 and TRBJ2-1, the full variable domain is KAGVTQTPRYLIKTRGQQVTLSCSPISGHRSVSWYQQTPGQGLQFLFEYFSETQRNKGNFPGRFSGRQFSNSRSEMNVSTLELGDSALYLCASSSYYEQFFGPGTRLTVL.